This is a list of T cell receptor beta chains from one sample in a study of Graves' ophthalmopathy and Graves' hyperthyroidism. Via MiXCR, TCRdb re-called the multiplex PCR reads, giving one row per CDR3 protein. Of over a million distinct CDR3 sequences in the sample, 35% to 45% were seen once. Source material: peripheral blood or thyroid tissue (not recorded which). The receptors were sampled from an adult man with Graves' hyperthyroidism. CDR3s include the opening cysteine and the closing phenylalanine or tryptophan. The order of the fields is V gene, clone size, D gene, J gene, CDR3 DNA, CDR3 protein. D genes are given only for firm matches. Size tells how often a clone was seen (once, few, many) or the class of an expanded clone, and some rows leave it out.

V gene: TRBV7-3; clone size: few; D gene: NA; J gene: TRBJ1-1; CDR3 DNA: TGTGCCAGCAGCTTGACATCGGCGGTGTACACTGAAGCTTTCTTT; CDR3 protein: CASSLTSAVYTEAFF
V gene: TRBV20-1; clone size: NA; D gene: NA; J gene: TRBJ1-1; CDR3 DNA: TGCAGTGCTAGTGGGGGATCCAGTGAAGCTTTCTTT; CDR3 protein: CSASGGSSEAFF
V gene: TRBV2; clone size: NA; D gene: NA; J gene: TRBJ1-2; CDR3 DNA: TGTGCCAGCAGTGTGGGAGAGGACTATGGCTACACCTTC; CDR3 protein: CASSVGEDYGYTF
V gene: TRBV11-2; clone size: many; D gene: TRBD1; J gene: TRBJ2-7; CDR3 DNA: TGTGCCAGCATCCCCGGGACAGGTACCTACGAGCAGTACTTC; CDR3 protein: CASIPGTGTYEQYF
V gene: TRBV7-9; clone size: NA; D gene: NA; J gene: TRBJ2-7; CDR3 DNA: TGTGCCAGCAGCCCACCAGACAGGACAAAGGCGGGTTACGAGCAGTACTTC; CDR3 protein: CASSPPDRTKAGYEQYF
V gene: TRBV20-1; clone size: NA; D gene: TRBD1; J gene: TRBJ1-6; CDR3 DNA: TGCAGCGCCGGGACAGGGGTGGGTTCACCCCTCCACTTT; CDR3 protein: CSAGTGVGSPLHF
V gene: TRBV5-1; clone size: NA; D gene: NA; J gene: TRBJ1-3; CDR3 DNA: TGCGCCAGCAGCTGGGGAATCGGTCGCGGAAACACCATATATTTT; CDR3 protein: CASSWGIGRGNTIYF
V gene: TRBV29-1; clone size: many; D gene: NA; J gene: TRBJ2-7; CDR3 DNA: TGCAGCGTGGGAGATCGGACAAGCATCTACGAGCAGTACTTC; CDR3 protein: CSVGDRTSIYEQYF
V gene: TRBV29-1; clone size: NA; D gene: TRBD2; J gene: TRBJ2-1; CDR3 DNA: TGCAGCGTCCTGGGACTAGCGGTCAATGAGCAGTTCTTC; CDR3 protein: CSVLGLAVNEQFF
V gene: TRBV10-3; clone size: many; D gene: TRBD1; J gene: TRBJ2-7; CDR3 DNA: TGTGCCATTACGTCCGGGACAGCACATCCCCGGGGGCAGTACTTC; CDR3 protein: CAITSGTAHPRGQYF
V gene: TRBV15; clone size: few; D gene: NA; J gene: TRBJ2-2; CDR3 DNA: TGTGCCACCAGCAGAGAGAGGGCTTCAGTTAACAAGGGGGAGCTGTTTTTT; CDR3 protein: CATSRERASVNKGELFF
V gene: TRBV7-2; clone size: NA; D gene: TRBD1; J gene: TRBJ2-5; CDR3 DNA: TGTGCCAGCAGAGGGGGCGCGTTGGAGACCCAGTACTTC; CDR3 protein: CASRGGALETQYF
V gene: TRBV7-9; clone size: many; D gene: TRBD1; J gene: TRBJ2-7; CDR3 DNA: TGTGCCAGCGCCGGGACAGGAGAATACGAGCAGTACTTC; CDR3 protein: CASAGTGEYEQYF
V gene: TRBV2; clone size: NA; D gene: NA; J gene: TRBJ1-2; CDR3 DNA: TGTGCCAGCACTAGCGGGAGGGGCCTTTATGGCTACACCTTC; CDR3 protein: CASTSGRGLYGYTF
V gene: TRBV7-2; clone size: many; D gene: TRBD1; J gene: TRBJ2-7; CDR3 DNA: TGTGCCAGCAGCCAAGGGACAGGGCCCTACGAGCAGTACTTC; CDR3 protein: CASSQGTGPYEQYF
V gene: TRBV5-1; clone size: many; D gene: NA; J gene: TRBJ2-7; CDR3 DNA: TGCGCCAGCAGCTTGGCCGCCGGTTTCTACGAGCAGTACTTC; CDR3 protein: CASSLAAGFYEQYF
V gene: TRBV12-3/TRBV12-4; clone size: NA; D gene: TRBD1; J gene: TRBJ2-6; CDR3 DNA: TGTGCCAGCAGTCCGACAGGGTTCTCTGGGGCCAACGTCCTGACTTTC; CDR3 protein: CASSPTGFSGANVLTF
V gene: TRBV12-3/TRBV12-4; clone size: few; D gene: TRBD2; J gene: TRBJ2-7; CDR3 DNA: TGTGCCAGCAGTTTTTTCGGACTAGCGGGACCCTACGAGCAGTACTTC; CDR3 protein: CASSFFGLAGPYEQYF
V gene: TRBV10-3; clone size: NA; D gene: NA; J gene: TRBJ1-2; CDR3 DNA: TGTGCCATCAGTGAGTCTCCTTTAGGTGGCTACACCTTC; CDR3 protein: CAISESPLGGYTF
V gene: TRBV30; clone size: NA; D gene: NA; J gene: TRBJ1-2; CDR3 DNA: TGTGCCTGGAGCCTGAGTGTCAGGGGCTACACCTTC; CDR3 protein: CAWSLSVRGYTF
V gene: TRBV19; clone size: few; D gene: NA; J gene: TRBJ2-2; CDR3 DNA: TGTGCCAGTAGTAAATCTACAGGTAGCTCGAACACCGGGGAGCTGTTTTTT; CDR3 protein: CASSKSTGSSNTGELFF
V gene: TRBV29-1; clone size: many; D gene: NA; J gene: TRBJ1-1; CDR3 DNA: TGCAGCGTCAACATTCGAGGGTCTTCGCCCTTGAACACTGAAGCTTTCTTT; CDR3 protein: CSVNIRGSSPLNTEAFF